Below, one T cell receptor beta chain is given with its context. This sample was included in a study of PD-L1 blockade in urothelial cancer. Indicated time point: pretreatment peripheral blood. V was pared by 1 base and J by 4 bases, with 5 bases of the junction left unmatched. The CDR3 contains 15 residues. The germline CDR1 and CDR2 sequences are SGHAT and FQNNGV. Clones were sequenced by immunoSEQ multiplex PCR, and TCRdb holds only the in-frame ones, with some missing. The repertoire consists of about 37,000 clones, with 75% to 90% occurring once and the leading ten covering around 14%. This specimen was PBMCs, taken around atezolizumab (anti-PD-L1) treatment. The V and J genes are TRBV11-2 and TRBJ2-7, with 9 positions matching TRBD2. This TCR derives from a man aged 55 to 69 with urothelial cancer. CDR3 DNA: TGTGCCAGCAGCTTAGCTGTGACTAGCGGATACGAGCAGTACTTC. Translation gives CASSLAVTSGYEQYF. Full variable domain (missing parts from reference TRBV11-2 and TRBJ2-7): EAGVAQSPRYKIIEKRQSVAFWCNPISGHATLYWYQQILGQGPKLLIQFQNNGVVDDSQLPKDRFSAERLKGVDSTLKIQPAKLEDSAVYLCASSLAVTSGYEQYFGPGTRLTVT.